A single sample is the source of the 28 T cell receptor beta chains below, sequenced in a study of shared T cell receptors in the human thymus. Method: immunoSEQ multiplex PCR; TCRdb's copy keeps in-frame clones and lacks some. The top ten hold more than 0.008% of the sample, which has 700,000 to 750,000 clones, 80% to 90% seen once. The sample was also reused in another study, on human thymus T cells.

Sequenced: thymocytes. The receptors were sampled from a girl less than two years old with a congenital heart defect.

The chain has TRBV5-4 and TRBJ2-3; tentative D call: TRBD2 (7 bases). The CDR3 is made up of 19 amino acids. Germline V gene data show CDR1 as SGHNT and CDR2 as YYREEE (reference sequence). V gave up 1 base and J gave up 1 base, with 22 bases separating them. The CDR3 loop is CASSLTSGGSGLGTDTQYF. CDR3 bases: TGTGCCAGCAGCTTGACTTCGGGGGGCAGTGGCTTGGGCACAGATACGCAGTATTTT.

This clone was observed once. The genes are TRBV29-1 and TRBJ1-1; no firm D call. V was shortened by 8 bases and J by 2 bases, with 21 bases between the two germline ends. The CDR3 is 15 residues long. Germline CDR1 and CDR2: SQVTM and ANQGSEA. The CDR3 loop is CSFGCSRLGNTEAFF. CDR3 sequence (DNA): TGCAGCTTCGGATGTTCGCGGTTAGGCAACACTGAAGCTTTCTTT.

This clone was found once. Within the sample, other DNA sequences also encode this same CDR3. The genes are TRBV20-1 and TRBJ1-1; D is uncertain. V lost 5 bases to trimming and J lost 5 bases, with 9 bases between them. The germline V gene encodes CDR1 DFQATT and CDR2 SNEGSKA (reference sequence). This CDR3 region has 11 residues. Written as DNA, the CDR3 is TGCAGTGCTGCTGGAGGGACTGAAGCTTTCTTT. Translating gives CSAAGGTEAFF.

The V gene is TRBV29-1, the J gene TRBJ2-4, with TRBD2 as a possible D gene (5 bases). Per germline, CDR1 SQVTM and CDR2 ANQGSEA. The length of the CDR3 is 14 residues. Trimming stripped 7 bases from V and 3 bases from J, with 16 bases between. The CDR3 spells CSAELGSGKNIQYF. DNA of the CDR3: TGCAGCGCCGAGCTAGGGAGCGGCAAAAACATTCAGTACTTC.

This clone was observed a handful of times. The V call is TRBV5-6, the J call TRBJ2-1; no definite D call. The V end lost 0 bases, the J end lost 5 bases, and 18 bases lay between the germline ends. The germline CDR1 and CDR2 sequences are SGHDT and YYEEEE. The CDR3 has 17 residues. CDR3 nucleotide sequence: TGTGCCAGCAGCTTGGAGGCAGGTCGAAGATTGGACAATGAGCAGTTCTTC. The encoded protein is CASSLEAGRRLDNEQFF.

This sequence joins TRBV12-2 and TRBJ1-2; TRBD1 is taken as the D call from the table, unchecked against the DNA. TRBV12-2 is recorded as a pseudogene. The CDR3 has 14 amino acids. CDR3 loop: CASRLAPTNYGYTF. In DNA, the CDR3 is TGTGCAAGTCGCTTAGCCCCCACTAACTATGGCTACACCTTC.

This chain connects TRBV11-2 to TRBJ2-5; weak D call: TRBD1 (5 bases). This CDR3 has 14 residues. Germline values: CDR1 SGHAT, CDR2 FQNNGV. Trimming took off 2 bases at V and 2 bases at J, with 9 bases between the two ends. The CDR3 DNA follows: TGTGCCAGCAGCTTAAAGACAGCGCAAGAGACCCAGTACTTC. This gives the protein CASSLKTAQETQYF.

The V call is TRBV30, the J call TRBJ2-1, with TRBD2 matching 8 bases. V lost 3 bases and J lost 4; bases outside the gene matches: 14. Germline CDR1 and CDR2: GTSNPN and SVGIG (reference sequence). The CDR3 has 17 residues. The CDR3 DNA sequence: TGTGCCTGGAGACCCGCTGCGGGGCTAGCGGGTTACAATGAGCAGTTCTTC. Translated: CAWRPAAGLAGYNEQFF.

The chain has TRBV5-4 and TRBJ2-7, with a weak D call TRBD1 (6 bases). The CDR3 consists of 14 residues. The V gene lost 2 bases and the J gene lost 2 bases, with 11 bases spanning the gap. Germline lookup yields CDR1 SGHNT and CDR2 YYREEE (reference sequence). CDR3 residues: CASSLNRAPYEQYF. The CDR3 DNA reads TGTGCCAGCAGCTTAAACAGGGCTCCCTACGAGCAGTACTTC.

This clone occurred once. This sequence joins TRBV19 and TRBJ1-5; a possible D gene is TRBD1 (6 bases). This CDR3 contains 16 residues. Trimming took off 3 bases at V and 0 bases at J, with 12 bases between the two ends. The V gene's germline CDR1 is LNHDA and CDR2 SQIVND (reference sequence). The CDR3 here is CASSIGGHYSNQPQHF. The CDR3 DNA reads TGTGCCAGTAGTATTGGGGGACATTATAGCAATCAGCCCCAGCATTTT.

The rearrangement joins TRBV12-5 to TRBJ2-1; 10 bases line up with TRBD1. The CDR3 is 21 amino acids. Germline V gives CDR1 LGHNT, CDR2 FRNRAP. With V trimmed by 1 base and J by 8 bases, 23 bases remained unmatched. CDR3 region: CASGLDCNRDRGSNGIDEQFF. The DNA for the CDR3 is TGTGCTAGTGGTTTGGACTGTAACCGGGACAGGGGATCCAATGGTATTGATGAGCAGTTCTTC.

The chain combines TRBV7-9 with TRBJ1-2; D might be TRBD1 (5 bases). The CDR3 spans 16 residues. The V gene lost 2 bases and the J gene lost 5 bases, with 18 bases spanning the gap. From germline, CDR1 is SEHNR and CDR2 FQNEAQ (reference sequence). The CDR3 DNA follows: TGTGCCAGCAGCTTATGGCAGGGTCCCCCAGGGTATGGCTACACCTTC. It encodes CASSLWQGPPGYGYTF.

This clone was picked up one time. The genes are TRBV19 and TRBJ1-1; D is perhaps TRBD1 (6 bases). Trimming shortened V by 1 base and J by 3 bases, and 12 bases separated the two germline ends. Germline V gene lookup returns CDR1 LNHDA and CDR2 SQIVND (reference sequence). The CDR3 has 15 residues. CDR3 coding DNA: TGTGCCAGTAGTATAGGATTGGGACACCACACTGAAGCTTTCTTT. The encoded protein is CASSIGLGHHTEAFF.

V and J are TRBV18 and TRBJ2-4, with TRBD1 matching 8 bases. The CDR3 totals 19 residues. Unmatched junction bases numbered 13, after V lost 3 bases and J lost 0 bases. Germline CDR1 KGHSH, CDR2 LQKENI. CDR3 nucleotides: TGTGCCAGCTCACCGGTTCTCCTGACAGGGGTTTTAGCCAAAAACATTCAGTACTTC. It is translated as CASSPVLLTGVLAKNIQYF. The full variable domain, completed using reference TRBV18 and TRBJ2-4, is NAGVMQNPRHLVRRRGQEARLRCSPMKGHSHVYWYRQLPEEGLKFMVYLQKENIIDESGMPKERFSAEFPKEGPSILRIQQVVRGDSAAYFCASSPVLLTGVLAKNIQYFGAGTRLSVL.

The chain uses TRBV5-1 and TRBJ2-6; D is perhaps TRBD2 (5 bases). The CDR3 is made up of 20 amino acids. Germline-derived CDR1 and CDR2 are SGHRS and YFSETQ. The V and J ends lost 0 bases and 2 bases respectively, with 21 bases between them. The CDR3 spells CASSLASRSDFGAGANVLTF. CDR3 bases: TGCGCCAGCAGCTTGGCGTCCAGGAGCGACTTCGGGGCTGGGGCCAACGTCCTGACTTTC. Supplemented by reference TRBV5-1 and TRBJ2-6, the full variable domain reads KAGVTQTPRYLIKTRGQQVTLSCSPISGHRSVSWYQQTPGQGLQFLFEYFSETQRNKGNFPGRFSGRQFSNSRSEMNVSTLELGDSALYLCASSLASRSDFGAGANVLTFGAGSRLTVL.

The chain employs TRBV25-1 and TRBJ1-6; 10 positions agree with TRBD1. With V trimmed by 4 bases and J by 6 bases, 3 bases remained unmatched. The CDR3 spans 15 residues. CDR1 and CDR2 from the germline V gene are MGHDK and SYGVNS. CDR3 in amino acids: CASSGQGAGNSPLHF. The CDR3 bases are TGTGCCAGCAGTGGACAGGGGGCTGGTAATTCACCCCTCCACTTT.

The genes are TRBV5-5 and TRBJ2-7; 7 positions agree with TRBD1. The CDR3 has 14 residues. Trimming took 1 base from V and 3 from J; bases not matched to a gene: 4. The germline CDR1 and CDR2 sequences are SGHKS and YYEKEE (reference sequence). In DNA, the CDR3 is TGTGCCAGCAGCTTGCTAGGGGGCCACTACGAGCAGTACTTC. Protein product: CASSLLGGHYEQYF.

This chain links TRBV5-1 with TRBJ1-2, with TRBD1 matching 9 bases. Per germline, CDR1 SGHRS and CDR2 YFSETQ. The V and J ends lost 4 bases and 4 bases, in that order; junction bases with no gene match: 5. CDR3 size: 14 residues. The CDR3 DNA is TGCGCCAGCAGCCCAAGGGACAGGGTCTATGGCTACACCTTC. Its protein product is CASSPRDRVYGYTF.

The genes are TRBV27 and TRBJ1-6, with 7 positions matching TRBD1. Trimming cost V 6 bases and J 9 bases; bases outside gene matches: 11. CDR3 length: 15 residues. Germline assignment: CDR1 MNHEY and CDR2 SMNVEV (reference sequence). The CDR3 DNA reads TGTGCCAGCAGACGTAGGGGGCGCGACAGTTCACCCCTCCACTTT. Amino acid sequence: CASRRRGRDSSPLHF.

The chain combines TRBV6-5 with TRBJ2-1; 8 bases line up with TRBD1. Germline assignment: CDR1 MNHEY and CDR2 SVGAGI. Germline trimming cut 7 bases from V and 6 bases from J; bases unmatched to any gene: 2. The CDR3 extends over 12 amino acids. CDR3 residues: CASTGQGNEQFF. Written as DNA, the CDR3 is TGTGCCAGCACAGGACAGGGCAATGAGCAGTTCTTC.

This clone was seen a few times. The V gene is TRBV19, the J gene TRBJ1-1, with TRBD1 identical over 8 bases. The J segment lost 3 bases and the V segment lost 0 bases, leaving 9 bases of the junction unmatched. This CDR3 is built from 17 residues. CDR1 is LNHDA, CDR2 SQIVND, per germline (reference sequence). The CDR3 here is CASSIDRSQGADTEAFF. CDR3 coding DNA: TGTGCCAGTAGTATAGATAGGTCGCAGGGGGCGGACACTGAAGCTTTCTTT.

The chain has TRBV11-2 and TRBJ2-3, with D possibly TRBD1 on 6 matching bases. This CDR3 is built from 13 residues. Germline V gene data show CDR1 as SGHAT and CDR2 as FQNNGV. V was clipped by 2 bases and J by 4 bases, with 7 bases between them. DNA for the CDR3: TGTGCCAGCAGCTTACCAGGGGCAGATACGCAGTATTTT. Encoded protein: CASSLPGADTQYF.

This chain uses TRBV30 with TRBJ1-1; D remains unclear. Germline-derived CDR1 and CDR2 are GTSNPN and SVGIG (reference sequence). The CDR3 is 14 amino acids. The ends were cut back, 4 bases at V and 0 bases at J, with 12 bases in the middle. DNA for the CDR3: TGTGCCTGGAATCAGACAAAACTGAACACTGAAGCTTTCTTT. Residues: CAWNQTKLNTEAFF.

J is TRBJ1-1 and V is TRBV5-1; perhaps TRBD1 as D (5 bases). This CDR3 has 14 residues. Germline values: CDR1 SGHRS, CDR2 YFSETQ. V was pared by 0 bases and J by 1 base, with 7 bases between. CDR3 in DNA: TGCGCCAGCAGCTTGGGGGACTGGAACACTGAAGCTTTCTTT. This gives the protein CASSLGDWNTEAFF.

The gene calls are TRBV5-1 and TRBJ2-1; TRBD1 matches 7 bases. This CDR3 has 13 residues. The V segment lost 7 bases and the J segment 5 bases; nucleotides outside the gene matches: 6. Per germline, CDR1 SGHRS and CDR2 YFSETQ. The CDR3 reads CASGRQGHNEQFF. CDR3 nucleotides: TGCGCCAGCGGACGACAGGGACACAATGAGCAGTTCTTC. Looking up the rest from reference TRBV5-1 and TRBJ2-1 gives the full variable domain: KAGVTQTPRYLIKTRGQQVTLSCSPISGHRSVSWYQQTPGQGLQFLFEYFSETQRNKGNFPGRFSGRQFSNSRSEMNVSTLELGDSALYLCASGRQGHNEQFFGPGTRLTVL.

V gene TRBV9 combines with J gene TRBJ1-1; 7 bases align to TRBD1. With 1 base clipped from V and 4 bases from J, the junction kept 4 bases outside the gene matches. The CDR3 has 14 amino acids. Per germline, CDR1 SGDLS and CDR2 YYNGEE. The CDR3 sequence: CASSVTGDATEAFF. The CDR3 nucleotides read TGTGCCAGCAGCGTAACAGGGGATGCCACTGAAGCTTTCTTT.

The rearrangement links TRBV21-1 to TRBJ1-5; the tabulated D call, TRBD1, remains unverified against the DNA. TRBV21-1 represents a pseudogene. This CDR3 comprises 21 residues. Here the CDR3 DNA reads TGTGCCAGCAGCCCAGGTGGTGGGGAAGGGGATGGGATCGTGAGCAATCAGCCCCAGCATTTT. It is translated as CASSPGGGEGDGIVSNQPQHF.

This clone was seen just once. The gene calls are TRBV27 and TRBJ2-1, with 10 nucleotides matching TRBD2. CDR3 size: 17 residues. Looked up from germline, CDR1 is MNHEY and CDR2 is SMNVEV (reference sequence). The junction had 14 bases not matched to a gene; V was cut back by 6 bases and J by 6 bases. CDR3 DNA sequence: TGTGCCAGCAGCTTGGGACGGCGGACTAGCGGAACCAATGAGCAGTTCTTC. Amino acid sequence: CASSLGRRTSGTNEQFF.